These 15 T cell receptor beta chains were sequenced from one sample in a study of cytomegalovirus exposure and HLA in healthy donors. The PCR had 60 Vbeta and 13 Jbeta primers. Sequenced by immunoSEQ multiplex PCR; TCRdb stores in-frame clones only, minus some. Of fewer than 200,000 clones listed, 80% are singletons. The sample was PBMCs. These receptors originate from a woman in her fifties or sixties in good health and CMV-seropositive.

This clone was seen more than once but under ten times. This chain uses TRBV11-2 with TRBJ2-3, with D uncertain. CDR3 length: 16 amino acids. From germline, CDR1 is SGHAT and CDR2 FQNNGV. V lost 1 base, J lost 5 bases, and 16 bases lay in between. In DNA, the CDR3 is TGTGCCAGCAGCTTAGTTCCGGTCTCAGGAAAAGATACGCAGTATTTT. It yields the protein CASSLVPVSGKDTQYF.

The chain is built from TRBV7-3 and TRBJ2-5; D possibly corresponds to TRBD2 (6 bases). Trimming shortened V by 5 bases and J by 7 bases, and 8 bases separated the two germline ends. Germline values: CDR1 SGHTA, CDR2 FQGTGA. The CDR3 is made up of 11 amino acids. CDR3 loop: CASSLGGTQYF. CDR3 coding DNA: TGTGCCAGCAGCCTGGGGGGGACCCAGTACTTC.

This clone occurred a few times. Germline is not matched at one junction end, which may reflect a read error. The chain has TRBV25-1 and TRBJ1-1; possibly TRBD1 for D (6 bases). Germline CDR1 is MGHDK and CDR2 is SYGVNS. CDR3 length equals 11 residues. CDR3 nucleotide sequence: TGTGCCAGCAGTGCCACAGGGTTGTCGCTCTTT. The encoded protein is CASSATGLSLF.

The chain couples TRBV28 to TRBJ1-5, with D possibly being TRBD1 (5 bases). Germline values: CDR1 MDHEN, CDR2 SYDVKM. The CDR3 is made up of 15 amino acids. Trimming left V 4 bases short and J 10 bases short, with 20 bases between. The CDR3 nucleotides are TGTGCCAGCAGTTCCCCGACAGAATACATCCAACCCCAGCATTTT. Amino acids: CASSSPTEYIQPQHF.

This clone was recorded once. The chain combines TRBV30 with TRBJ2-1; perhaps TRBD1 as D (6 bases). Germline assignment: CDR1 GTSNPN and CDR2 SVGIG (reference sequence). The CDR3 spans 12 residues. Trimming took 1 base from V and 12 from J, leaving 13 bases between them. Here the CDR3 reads CAWSGTGMRQFF. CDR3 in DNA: TGTGCCTGGAGTGGCACAGGGATGCGGCAGTTCTTC. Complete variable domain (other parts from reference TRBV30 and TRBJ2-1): SQTIHQWPATLVQPVGSPLSLECTVEGTSNPNLYWYRQAAGRGLQLLFYSVGIGQISSEVPQNLSASRPQDRQFILSSKKLLLSDSGFYLCAWSGTGMRQFFGPGTRLTVL.

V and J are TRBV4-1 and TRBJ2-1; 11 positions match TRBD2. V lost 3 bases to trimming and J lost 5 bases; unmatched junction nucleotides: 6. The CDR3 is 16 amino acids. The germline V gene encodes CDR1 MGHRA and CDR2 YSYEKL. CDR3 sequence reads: CASSHKGTSGHNEQFF. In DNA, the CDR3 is TGCGCCAGCAGCCACAAAGGGACTAGCGGCCACAATGAGCAGTTCTTC.

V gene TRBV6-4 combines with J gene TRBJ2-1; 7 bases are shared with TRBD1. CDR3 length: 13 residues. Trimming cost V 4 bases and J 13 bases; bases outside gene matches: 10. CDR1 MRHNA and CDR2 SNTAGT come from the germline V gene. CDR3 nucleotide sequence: TGTGCCAGCAGTGTGTATGAAAGGACAGGTCAGTTCTTC. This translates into CASSVYERTGQFF.

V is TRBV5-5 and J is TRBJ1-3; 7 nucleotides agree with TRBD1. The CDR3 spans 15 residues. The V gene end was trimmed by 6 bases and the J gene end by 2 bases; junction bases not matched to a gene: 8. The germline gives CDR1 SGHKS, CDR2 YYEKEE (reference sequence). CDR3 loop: CASTVTGDAGNTIYF. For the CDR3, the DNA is TGTGCCAGCACCGTAACAGGGGACGCTGGAAACACCATATATTTT.

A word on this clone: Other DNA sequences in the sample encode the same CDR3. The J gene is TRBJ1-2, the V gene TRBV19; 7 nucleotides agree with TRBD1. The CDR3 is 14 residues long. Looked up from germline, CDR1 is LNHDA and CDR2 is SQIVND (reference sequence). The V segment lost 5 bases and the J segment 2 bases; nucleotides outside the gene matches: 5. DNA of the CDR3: TGTGCCAGTAGTGGATCGACAGGGAACTATGGCTACACCTTC. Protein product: CASSGSTGNYGYTF.

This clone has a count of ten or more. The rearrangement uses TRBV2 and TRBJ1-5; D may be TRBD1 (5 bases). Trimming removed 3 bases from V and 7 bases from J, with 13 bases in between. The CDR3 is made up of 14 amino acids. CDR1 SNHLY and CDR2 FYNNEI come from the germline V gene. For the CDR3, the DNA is TGTGCCAGCAGTGAGGCGCAGGGCATCCAGCCCCAGCATTTT. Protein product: CASSEAQGIQPQHF.

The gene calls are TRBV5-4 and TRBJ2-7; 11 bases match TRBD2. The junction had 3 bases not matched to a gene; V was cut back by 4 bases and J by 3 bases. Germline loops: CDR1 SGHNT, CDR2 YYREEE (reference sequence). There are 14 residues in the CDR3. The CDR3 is CASSISGRGYEQYF. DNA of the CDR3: TGTGCCAGCAGCATTAGCGGGAGGGGCTACGAGCAGTACTTC. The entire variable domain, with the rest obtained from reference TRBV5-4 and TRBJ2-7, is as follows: ETGVTQSPTHLIKTRGQQVTLRCSSQSGHNTVSWYQQALGQGPQFIFQYYREEENGRGNFPPRFSGLQFPNYSSELNVNALELDDSALYLCASSISGRGYEQYFGPGTRLTVT.

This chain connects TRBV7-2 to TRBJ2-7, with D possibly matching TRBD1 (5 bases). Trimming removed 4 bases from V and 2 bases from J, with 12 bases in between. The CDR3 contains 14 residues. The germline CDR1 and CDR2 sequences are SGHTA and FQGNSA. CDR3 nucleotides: TGTGCCAGCAGCTCCGTAGGGGAAGCCTACGAGCAGTACTTC. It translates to CASSSVGEAYEQYF.

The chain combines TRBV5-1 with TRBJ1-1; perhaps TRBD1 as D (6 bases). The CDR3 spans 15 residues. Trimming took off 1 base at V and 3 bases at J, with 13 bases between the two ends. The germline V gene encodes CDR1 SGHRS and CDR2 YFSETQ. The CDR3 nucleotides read TGCGCCAGCAGCTTGAGGACAGTCGATTACACTGAAGCTTTCTTT. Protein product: CASSLRTVDYTEAFF.

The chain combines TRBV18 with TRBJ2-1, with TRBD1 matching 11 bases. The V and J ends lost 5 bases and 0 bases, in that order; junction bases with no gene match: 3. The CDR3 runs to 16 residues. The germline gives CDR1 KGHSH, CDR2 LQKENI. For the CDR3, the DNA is TGTGCCAGCTCAGCCGGACAGGGGGCCTCCTACAATGAGCAGTTCTTC. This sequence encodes CASSAGQGASYNEQFF.

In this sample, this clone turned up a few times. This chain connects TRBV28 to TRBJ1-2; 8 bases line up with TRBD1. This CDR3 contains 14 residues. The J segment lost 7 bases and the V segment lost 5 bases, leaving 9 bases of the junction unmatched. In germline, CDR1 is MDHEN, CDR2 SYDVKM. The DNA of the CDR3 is TGTGCCAGCAGTCAACAGGGGGTAGGACGTGGCTACACCTTC. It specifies CASSQQGVGRGYTF.